This entry describes one T cell receptor (beta chain). Its matching antigen is unknown. Time point defined: blood 2 weeks post-SBRT. Treatment here: 15 Gy SBRT to primary tumor, nephrectomy 4 weeks later. Clear cell pathology was present in this patient's renal cell carcinoma. Germline V gene sequence: CDR1 SGHTA, CDR2 FQGNSA. This CDR3 contains 12 residues. V lost 3 bases to trimming and J lost 3 bases, with 5 bases between them. This record belongs to a study of radiation and T cells in renal cell carcinoma. Looking at the study overall: Nephrectomy followed 15 Gy stereotactic body radiation by 4 weeks.

TCRdb keeps only in-frame clones here, not all; method: immunoSEQ multiplex PCR. The sample has about 150,000 clones, around 90% seen once. General study points: From baseline, blood top tumor clonotypes peaked at 2 weeks post-radiation.

Sample: blood, taken from a patient whose treatment included radiotherapy and nephrectomy. The TCR was taken from a woman between 50 and 59 years old with renal cell carcinoma. The V gene is TRBV7-2, the J gene TRBJ1-1; D gene ambiguous. CDR3 protein: CASSFGDTEAFF. The CDR3 nucleotides are TGTGCCAGCAGCTTCGGGGACACTGAAGCTTTCTTT.